This is a list of T cell receptor beta chains from one sample in a study of blood T cell repertoires in COVID-19. This table comes from immunoSEQ multiplex PCR, and its TCRdb copy is limited to in-frame clones, with some not included. The table lists approximately 30,000 clones, roughly 76% of them singletons. The source material was peripheral blood. These receptors all stem from a man between 65 and 85 years old with acute or convalescent COVID-19. Both conserved end residues are part of each CDR3. Some rows mark clone size as missing; the rest say once, few, many or name a class of expanded clone.

abundance,v_gene,j_gene,CDR3aa
few,TRBV4-1,TRBJ1-5,CASSQETGNQPQHF
.,TRBV5-1,TRBJ2-3,CASSLQGATDTQYF
.,TRBV19,TRBJ2-2,CASSTRDRGWTGELFF
.,TRBV29-1,TRBJ2-2,CSCLAGNTGELFF
.,TRBV7-6,TRBJ2-2,CASKGTSGRTGELFF
.,TRBV15,TRBJ2-7,CATSTYTSYEQYF
.,TRBV6-5,TRBJ2-3,CASSKRTRTDTQYF
.,TRBV7-6,TRBJ1-4,CASGGRGKLFF
.,TRBV6-2/TRBV6-3,TRBJ2-1,CASSSTSGSGGRSEQFF
hyperexpanded,TRBV28,TRBJ1-4,CASGRTGSGEKLFF
.,TRBV12-3/TRBV12-4,TRBJ1-6,CASSYQGNSPLHF
.,TRBV27,TRBJ2-1,CASRGTGNNEQFF
few,TRBV2,TRBJ2-1,CASVELEQFF
few,TRBV28,TRBJ1-6,CASYRELGSPLHF
.,TRBV4-3,TRBJ1-1,CASSPNTGANTEAFF
.,TRBV24-1,TRBJ2-5,CATSDGTSRGETQYF
once,TRBV27,TRBJ2-2,CASRGAGELFF
.,TRBV27,TRBJ2-1,CASSLYGKSNEQFF
once,TRBV2,TRBJ2-1,CASSEETGGTQSYNEQFF
.,TRBV19,TRBJ2-7,CASSIGTPVYEQYF
.,TRBV11-3,TRBJ2-5,CASSLDSSAETQYF
.,TRBV6-1,TRBJ2-3,CASSENRDRQYF
.,TRBV5-5,TRBJ1-1,CASSYATGLNTEAFF
.,TRBV18,TRBJ1-2,CASSPLPPTTGDYGYTF
.,TRBV7-9,TRBJ2-2,CASRETGANTGELFF
.,TRBV15,TRBJ1-2,CATSRDFEGYTF
.,TRBV7-2,TRBJ2-3,CASSLAVASETDTQYF
.,TRBV28,TRBJ1-4,CASSLHRDRASNEKLFF
.,TRBV18,TRBJ1-1,CASAGQGQDGAFF
few,TRBV6-1,TRBJ2-7,CASSDRTGLSYEQYF
few,TRBV4-1,TRBJ2-3,CASSPFRTSGTARVADTQYF
.,TRBV28,TRBJ2-3,CASSTRDTQYF
.,TRBV7-8,TRBJ1-2,CASSSPGTGGFSNYGYTF
.,TRBV19,TRBJ2-7,CASKDGGTGMYEQYF
.,TRBV18,TRBJ1-3,CASSPGNRDRDRGNTIYF
.,TRBV28,TRBJ2-3,CASSLMLVPDTQYF
once,TRBV12-3/TRBV12-4,TRBJ2-2,CASRLRRTGELFF
few,TRBV7-3,TRBJ2-1,CASSASGTRDEQFF
.,TRBV7-2,TRBJ2-1,CASSFGGGRHNEQFF
.,TRBV7-2,TRBJ1-5,CASSAWGGANQPQHF
.,TRBV18,TRBJ2-2,CASSPGTYTGELFF
.,TRBV2,TRBJ1-5,CARGDKTSNQPQHF
.,TRBV5-5,TRBJ2-3,CASSLVTSSDTQYF
.,TRBV6-4,TRBJ2-1,CASSEERGPYNEQFF
few,TRBV7-2,TRBJ2-3,CASAKTGFGTDTQYF
.,TRBV10-3,TRBJ2-3,CAISETSGDIHTLTDTQYF
few,TRBV6-5,TRBJ2-5,CASSTGEEETQYF
.,TRBV19,TRBJ2-5,CASSTGQVQETQYF
.,TRBV4-1,TRBJ2-7,CASSQPTSGPENEQYF
.,TRBV5-5,TRBJ2-5,CASSWRTGSEETQYF
.,TRBV5-1,TRBJ2-5,CASKVLGSGPQETQYF
.,TRBV4-3,TRBJ2-2,CASSQDPPMGGRGTGELFF
.,TRBV19,TRBJ2-3,CASSRVGSTDTQYF
.,TRBV4-2,TRBJ2-3,CASSQRLGLAGGGDTQYF
once,TRBV18,TRBJ1-2,CASSPSGQVVNYGYTF